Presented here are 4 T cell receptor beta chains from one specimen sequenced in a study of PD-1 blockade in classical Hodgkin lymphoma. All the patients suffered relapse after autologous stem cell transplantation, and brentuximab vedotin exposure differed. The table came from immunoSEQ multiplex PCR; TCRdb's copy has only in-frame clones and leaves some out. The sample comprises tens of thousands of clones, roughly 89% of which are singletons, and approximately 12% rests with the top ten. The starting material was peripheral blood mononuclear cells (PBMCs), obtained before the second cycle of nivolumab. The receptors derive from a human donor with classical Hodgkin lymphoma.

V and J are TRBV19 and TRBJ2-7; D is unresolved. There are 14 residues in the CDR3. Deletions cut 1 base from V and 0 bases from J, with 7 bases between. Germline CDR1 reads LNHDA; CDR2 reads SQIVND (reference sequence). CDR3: CASSIVSYSYEQYF. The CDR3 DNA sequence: TGTGCCAGTAGTATAGTCTCGTACTCCTACGAGCAGTACTTC.

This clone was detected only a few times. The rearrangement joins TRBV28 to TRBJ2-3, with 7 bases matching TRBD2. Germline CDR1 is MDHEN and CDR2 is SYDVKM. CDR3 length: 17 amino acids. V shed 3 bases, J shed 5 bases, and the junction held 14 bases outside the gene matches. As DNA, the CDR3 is TGTGCCAGCAGTTTCGTGTACGGGGCGGGAGATAAAGATACGCAGTATTTT. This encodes CASSFVYGAGDKDTQYF.

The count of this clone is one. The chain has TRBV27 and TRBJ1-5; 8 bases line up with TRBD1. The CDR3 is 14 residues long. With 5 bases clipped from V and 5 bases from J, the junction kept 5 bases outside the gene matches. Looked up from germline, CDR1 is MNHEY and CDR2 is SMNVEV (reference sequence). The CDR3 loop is CASSTTGAYQPQHF. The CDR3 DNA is TGTGCCAGCAGTACGACAGGGGCCTATCAGCCCCAGCATTTT.

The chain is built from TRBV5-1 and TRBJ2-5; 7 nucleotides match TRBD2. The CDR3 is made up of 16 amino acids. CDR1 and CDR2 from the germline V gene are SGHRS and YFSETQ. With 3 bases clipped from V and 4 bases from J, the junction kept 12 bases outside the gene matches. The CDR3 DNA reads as TGCGCCAGCAGCTCCCGGACCGGGGGGATTTTAGAGACCCAGTACTTC. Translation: CASSSRTGGILETQYF.